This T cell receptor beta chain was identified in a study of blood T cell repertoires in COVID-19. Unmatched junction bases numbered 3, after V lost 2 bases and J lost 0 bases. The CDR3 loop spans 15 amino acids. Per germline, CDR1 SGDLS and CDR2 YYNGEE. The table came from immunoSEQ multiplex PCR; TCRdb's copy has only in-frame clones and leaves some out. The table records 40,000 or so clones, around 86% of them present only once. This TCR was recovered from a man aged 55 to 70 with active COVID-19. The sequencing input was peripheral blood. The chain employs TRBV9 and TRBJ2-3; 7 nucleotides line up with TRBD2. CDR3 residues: CASSVGGSSTDTQYF. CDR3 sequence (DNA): TGTGCCAGCAGCGTCGGCGGGAGTAGCACAGATACGCAGTATTTT.